This T cell receptor beta chain was sequenced in a study of blood T cell repertoires in COVID-19. Overall study context: T cells, B-cell-depleted T cells, or PBMCs provided the cDNA or gDNA that served as material.

V shed 4 bases, J shed 0 bases, and the junction held 5 bases outside the gene matches. Germline values: CDR1 SEHNR, CDR2 FQNEAQ (reference sequence). The CDR3 loop spans 18 amino acids. Individuals drawn from under 30 US areas were about 18 to 95 years old. Cohorts were assigned according to the clinical history that participants reported. Original processing methods: Scientists estimated how many nucleated cells there were by amplifying reference gene primers. This table comes from immunoSEQ multiplex PCR, and its TCRdb copy is limited to in-frame clones, with some not included. V, J and clone size reflect that table, while D and trimming were determined from the DNA. The table includes around 400,000 clones, about 89% detected once.

This chain connects TRBV7-9 to TRBJ2-3, with 15 bases lining up with TRBD2. Sequenced input: PBMCs or T cells enriched from blood (not recorded which). The source of this sequence is a woman between 35 and 50 years old who had been exposed to COVID-19. The CDR3 spells CASSSPGLAGGSTDTQYF. DNA of the CDR3: TGTGCCAGCAGCTCTCCGGGACTAGCGGGAGGTAGCACAGATACGCAGTATTTT.